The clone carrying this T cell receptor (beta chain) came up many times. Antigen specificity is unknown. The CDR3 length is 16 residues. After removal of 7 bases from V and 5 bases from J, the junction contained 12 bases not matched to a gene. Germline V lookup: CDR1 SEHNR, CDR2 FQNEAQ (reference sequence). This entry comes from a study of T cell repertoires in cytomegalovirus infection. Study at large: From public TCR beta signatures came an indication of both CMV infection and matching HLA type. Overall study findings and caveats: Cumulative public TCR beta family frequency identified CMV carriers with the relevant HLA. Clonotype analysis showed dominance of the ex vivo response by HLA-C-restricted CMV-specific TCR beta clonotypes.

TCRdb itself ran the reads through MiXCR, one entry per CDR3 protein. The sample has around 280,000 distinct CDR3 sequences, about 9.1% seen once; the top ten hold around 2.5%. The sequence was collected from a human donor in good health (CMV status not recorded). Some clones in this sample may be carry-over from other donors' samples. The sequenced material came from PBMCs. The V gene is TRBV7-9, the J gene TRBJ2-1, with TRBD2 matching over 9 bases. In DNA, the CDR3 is TGTGCCAGCATAAGTAGCGGGAGTCTTACCGACAATGAGCAGTTCTTC. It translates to CASISSGSLTDNEQFF. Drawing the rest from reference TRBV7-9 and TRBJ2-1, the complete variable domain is DTGVSQNPRHKITKRGQNVTFRCDPISEHNRLYWYRQTLGQGPEFLTYFQNEAQLEKSRLLSDRFSAERPKGSFSTLEIQRTEQGDSAMYLCASISSGSLTDNEQFFGPGTRLTVL.